This is a list of T cell receptor beta chains from one sample in a study of T cells in localized non-small cell lung cancer. Clones were read by immunoSEQ multiplex PCR, and TCRdb kept only the in-frame ones, dropping some. This table holds 65,000 to 90,000 clones, about 78% found once. The source material was PBMCs, sampled before any cancer treatment. Receptor source: a man aged 35 to 69 with stage II squamous cell lung carcinoma. Both conserved end residues are part of each CDR3. Each record gives: CDR3 length, clone size, J gene, D gene, V gene, CDR3 protein. A D gene is named only where the DNA matches it firmly. Clone size, where shown, is once, few, many, or a class for clones that have expanded.

>15|-|TRBJ1-1|-|TRBV28
CASTRYTGSGPEAFF
>13|-|TRBJ2-2|-|TRBV2
CASSYTNTGELFF
>12|many|TRBJ2-7|-|TRBV7-9
CASSLPYSEQYF
>15|few|TRBJ1-5|-|TRBV28
CASKGPGSINQPQHF
>15|-|TRBJ1-2|TRBD1|TRBV6-1
CASSGSRGTGSGYTF
>15|-|TRBJ2-7|TRBD2|TRBV9
CASRPGTSGNYEQYF
>13|few|TRBJ1-2|-|TRBV28
CASTPGSSPGYTF
>14|-|TRBJ2-1|TRBD2|TRBV27
CASSFSGGYNEQFF
>14|-|TRBJ2-3|-|TRBV7-6
CASSLVLSTDTQYF
>15|many|TRBJ1-3|TRBD1|TRBV6-6
CASSYSLRQGNTIYF
>17|-|TRBJ1-2|-|TRBV27
CASRRTRRGTMNYGYTF